The clone carrying this TCR beta chain has at least ten counts. Trimming took 1 base from V and 3 from J; bases not matched to a gene: 11. This CDR3 is 17 amino acids long. The data are from a study of neurological immune-mediated disorders. Every sequencing run generated over 170 million TCR-beta sequences from 15-18 subjects. TCRdb re-derived calls from the 5' RACE reads in MiXCR, one entry per CDR3 protein. Of 60,000 to 90,000 distinct CDR3 sequences listed, about 9.4% were seen once; the top ten hold around a tenth. Time point here: longitudinal time-point 1 (baseline). As healthy controls, volunteers from a blood bank in Maryland, USA, were used.

The origin of this receptor is a man under 40 in good health. The sample taken for sequencing was PBMCs. The rearrangement joins TRBV12-3 or TRBV12-4 to TRBJ2-5, with 7 bases that match TRBD1. CDR3 amino acids: CASSLGSTGTAKETQYF. Written as DNA, the CDR3 is TGTGCCAGCAGTTTAGGTAGCACCGGGACAGCAAAAGAGACCCAGTACTTC.